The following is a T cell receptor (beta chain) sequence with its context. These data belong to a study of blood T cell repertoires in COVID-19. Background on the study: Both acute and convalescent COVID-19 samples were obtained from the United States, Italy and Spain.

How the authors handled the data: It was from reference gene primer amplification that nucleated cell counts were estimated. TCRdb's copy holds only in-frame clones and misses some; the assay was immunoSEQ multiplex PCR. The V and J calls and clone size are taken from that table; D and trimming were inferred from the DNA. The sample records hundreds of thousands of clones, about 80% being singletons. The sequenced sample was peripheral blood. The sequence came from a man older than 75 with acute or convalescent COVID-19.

The CDR3: CASSPEAARETQYF. In DNA form, the CDR3 reads TGCGCCAGCAGCCCCGAGGCTGCCCGAGAGACCCAGTACTTC. The chain uses TRBV5-1 and TRBJ2-5; D unclear. V was shortened by 4 bases and J by 4 bases, with 14 bases between the two germline ends. CDR3 length: 14 residues. Germline CDR1 reads SGHRS; CDR2 reads YFSETQ.